The T cell receptor (beta chain) described here comes from a study of human T cells and chemical hapten exposure (dated by TCRdb to the early 2020s). For context, the study as a whole: For sensitization, 2% DPC in acetone was applied to a 2 cm by 2 cm area of upper inner arm skin. For TCR sequencing, blood came from some 31 alopecia patients at anywhere from one to four time points (pre-sensitization, 2, 6 and 24 weeks). Blood samples were taken from patients before sensitization (week 0) and at 2, 6 and about 24 weeks after DPC sensitization. Peripheral blood TCR repertoire changes were tracked in vivo in alopecia patients during primary and secondary sensitization to the hapten diphenylcyclopropenone (DPC). The mostly female patient cohort included alopecia areata with under or over 50% scalp involvement, alopecia totalis and alopecia universalis. Weekly therapeutic DPC doses were additionally applied to the scalp of patients throughout the roughly 23-week study period. Patch tests used Finn chambers with 0.01% DPC on the upper back, scored after 6 days by International Contact Dermatitis Research Group standards. Libraries were combined into a pool for sequencing, and differences in TCR yield between samples came mainly from small differences in library volumes within the pool.

V gives up 6 bases and J gives up 0 bases, and the segment between their germline ends measures 9 bases. There are 15 amino acids in the CDR3, from cysteine to phenylalanine inclusive. The CDR3 DNA has 45 bases and is translated from base 1. CDR1 and CDR2, per the germline V gene, are LGHNA and YNFKEQ. This clonotype was detected many times. Its antigen target is currently unknown. Base qualities are missing; no much larger clone stands one base away. Preparation of the library involved RACE. Sequencing instrument: NextSeq 500. Library preparation attached unique molecular identifiers to individual cDNA molecules for quantitative, reproducible TCR counting. From each blood RNA sample, both TCR alpha and TCR beta chains were sequenced. The paper's data handling went like this. A median of roughly 98,000 TCRs per sample was observed, with a range of about 20,000 to 750,000. The Decombinator software suite was used to annotate the V, J and CDR3 of the TCR reads. Every sample was subsampled to the same number of TCRs (28,000) for the PS versus PT1 abundance plots. TCRs were defined as expanded if absent before sensitization and observed at least eight times at the 2-week time point. The raw public data were reprocessed by TCRdb itself: fastp quality trimming at Q25, MiXCR clonotype calling, in-frame beta chains only. Every distinct CDR3 protein forms one entry, paired with its most common genes and DNA. These V and J calls originate from TCRdb's pipeline instead of the authors' own analysis. The sample has 50,000 or so distinct CDR3 sequences on record, more than 9.5% of them singletons. The biggest ten clones account for around 16% of the sample.

The label giving this sample's time point can be read as: patch test 3, about 24 weeks after DPC sensitization. The sample's treatment or condition label is to be understood as: therapeutic diphenylcyclopropenone sensitization with weekly scalp DPC. At every patch-test visit, the blood draw took place before the patch test was put on. To be eligible, patients had to be aged 18 to 70, diagnosed with alopecia and judged suitable for DPC therapy, while pregnant patients were excluded. Unfractionated whole blood was collected in Tempus Blood RNA tubes, and total RNA was extracted from that blood. What the study reported, not specific to this receptor: Alopecia, a presumed autoimmune disease, was present in all patients, so the immune response of the patients might differ from that of healthy individuals. Expanded TCRs formed significantly more large CDR3 similarity clusters than pre-sensitization or healthy control sets, consistent with antigen-driven responses. The number of TCRs above 1 in 1000 frequency did not change with DPC sensitization; there was no evidence of global repertoire structure alterations. After repeated subsampling, the strength of the expansion versus patch-test correlation and the threshold at which it became significant changed. Patch test score correlated positively with the number of PT1 expanded TCRs, reaching significance at thresholds 8, 16 and 32 but not at 4.

The sequence was obtained from a woman aged 40 to 50 with alopecia areata. Some clones in this sample may be carry-over from other donors' samples. This sample comprised whole blood, obtained in connection with sensitization to the hapten diphenylcyclopropenone (DPC). The rearrangement combines TRBV4-2 with TRBJ1-6; D gene: possibly TRBD1, on 6 matching bases. The nucleotide sequence reads TGTGCCAGCAGACAGGGCATCTCCTATAATTCACCCCTCCACTTT. This codes for CASRQGISYNSPLHF.